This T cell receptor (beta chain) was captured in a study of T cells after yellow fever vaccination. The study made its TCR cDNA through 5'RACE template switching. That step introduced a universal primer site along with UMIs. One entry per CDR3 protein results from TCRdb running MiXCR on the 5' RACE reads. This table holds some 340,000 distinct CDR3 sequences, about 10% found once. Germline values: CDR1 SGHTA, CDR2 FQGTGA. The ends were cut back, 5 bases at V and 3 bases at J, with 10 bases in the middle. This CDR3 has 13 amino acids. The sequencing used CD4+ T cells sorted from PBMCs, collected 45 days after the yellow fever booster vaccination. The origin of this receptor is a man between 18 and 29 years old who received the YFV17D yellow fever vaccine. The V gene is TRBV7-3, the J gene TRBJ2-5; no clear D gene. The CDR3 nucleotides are TGTGCCAGCAGCACCCTGGCGGAAGAGACCCAGTACTTC. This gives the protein CASSTLAEETQYF.